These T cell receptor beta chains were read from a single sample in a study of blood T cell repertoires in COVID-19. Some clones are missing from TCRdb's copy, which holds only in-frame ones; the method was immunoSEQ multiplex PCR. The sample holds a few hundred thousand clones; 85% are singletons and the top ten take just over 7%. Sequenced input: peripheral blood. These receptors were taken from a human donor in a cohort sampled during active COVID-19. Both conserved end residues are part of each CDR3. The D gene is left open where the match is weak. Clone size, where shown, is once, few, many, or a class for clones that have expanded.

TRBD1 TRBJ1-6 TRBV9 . CASTAGGLFNSPLHF TGTGCCAGCACCGCAGGGGGACTCTTTAATTCACCCCTCCACTTT
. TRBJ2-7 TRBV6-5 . CASRLTQEGEQYF TGTGCCAGCAGACTTACGCAGGAGGGCGAGCAGTACTTC
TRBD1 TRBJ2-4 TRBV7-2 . CASSIGTGGADIQYF TGTGCCAGCAGCATCGGGACAGGGGGCGCGGACATTCAGTACTTC
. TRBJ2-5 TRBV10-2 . CASSESGAETQYF TGCGCCAGCAGTGAGTCGGGAGCGGAGACCCAGTACTTC
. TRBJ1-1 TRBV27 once CASRYQPGNTEAFF TGTGCCAGCAGGTATCAACCAGGGAACACTGAAGCTTTCTTT
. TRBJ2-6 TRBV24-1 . CATSVQQESSGANVLTF TGTGCCACCAGTGTACAACAGGAGAGCTCTGGGGCCAACGTCCTGACTTTC
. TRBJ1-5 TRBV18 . CASSSGGNQPQHF TGTGCCAGCTCATCAGGGGGCAATCAGCCCCAGCATTTT
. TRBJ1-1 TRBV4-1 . CASSQASQMNTEAFF TGCGCCAGCAGCCAAGCGTCACAGATGAACACTGAAGCTTTCTTT
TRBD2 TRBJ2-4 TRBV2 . CASRRLAGGAKNIQYF TGTGCCAGCAGGAGACTAGCGGGGGGAGCCAAAAACATTCAGTACTTC
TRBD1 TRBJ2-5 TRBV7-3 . CASSLTGATGLETQYF TGTGCCAGCAGCTTAACTGGAGCGACAGGGTTAGAGACCCAGTACTTC
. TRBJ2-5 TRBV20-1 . CSASMGRRETQYF TGCAGTGCTAGTATGGGGAGGCGAGAGACCCAGTACTTC
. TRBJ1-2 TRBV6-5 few CASSYSSAVYGYTF TGTGCCAGCAGTTACTCGAGCGCAGTCTATGGCTACACCTTC
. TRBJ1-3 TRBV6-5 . CASSYSSGSGNTIYF TGTGCCAGCAGTTACTCATCGGGCTCTGGAAACACCATATATTTT
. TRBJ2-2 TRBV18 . CASSQEVATYTGELFF TGTGCCAGCTCACAAGAGGTAGCAACCTACACCGGGGAGCTGTTTTTT
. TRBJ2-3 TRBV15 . CATSRAPTGKGRLDTQYF TGTGCCACCAGCAGAGCCCCGACCGGGAAAGGTCGGTTAGATACGCAGTATTTT
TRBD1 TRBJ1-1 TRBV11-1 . CASSLEDRGSTEAFF TGTGCCAGCAGCTTAGAGGACAGGGGTTCAACTGAAGCTTTCTTT
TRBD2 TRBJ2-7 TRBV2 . CASSIPGGREQYF TGTGCCAGCTCAATTCCGGGAGGGCGGGAGCAGTACTTC
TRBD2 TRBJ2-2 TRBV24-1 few CATSDPSGGLNTGELFF TGTGCCACCAGTGACCCCAGCGGGGGGCTGAACACCGGGGAGCTGTTTTTT
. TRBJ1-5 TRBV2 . CASSGWQDSNQPQHF TGTGCCAGCAGTGGGTGGCAGGATAGCAATCAGCCCCAGCATTTT